This record covers a single T cell receptor (beta chain). Its antigen is unidentified. This CDR3 is built from 13 residues. Germline CDR1 and CDR2: SQVTM and ANQGSEA. J was trimmed by 2 bases and V by 6 bases; bases with no gene match: 6. The source of the sample is a study of blood T cells in healthy people across ages. General study results and limits: PBMCs left unsorted prevented a conclusive naive versus antigen-experienced comparison.

It was with a sample-barcoded 5' primer and a J-beta primer mix that a second PCR of about 6 to 11 cycles was run. Every cDNA molecule bore a tag from a template-switch adaptor containing 12 random nucleotides. No fewer than 2.5 million CDR3-containing paired-end reads came from each sample. TCRdb re-called the 5' RACE reads with MiXCR, one entry per CDR3 protein. The sample records 1.8 million or so distinct CDR3 sequences, about two fifths being singletons. The chain combines TRBV29-1 with TRBJ2-5, with 7 bases identical to TRBD1. The TCR sequence derives from a human donor in good health. Sequencing was performed on blood. This chain's CDR3 is CSVAGTVQETQYF. Written as DNA, the CDR3 is TGCAGCGTGGCCGGGACAGTGCAAGAGACCCAGTACTTC. The full variable domain, its missing parts supplied by reference TRBV29-1 and TRBJ2-5, is SAVISQKPSRDICQRGTSLTIQCQVDSQVTMMFWYRQQPGQSLTLIATANQGSEATYESGFVIDKFPISRPNLTFSTLTVSNMSPEDSSIYLCSVAGTVQETQYFGPGTRLLVL.